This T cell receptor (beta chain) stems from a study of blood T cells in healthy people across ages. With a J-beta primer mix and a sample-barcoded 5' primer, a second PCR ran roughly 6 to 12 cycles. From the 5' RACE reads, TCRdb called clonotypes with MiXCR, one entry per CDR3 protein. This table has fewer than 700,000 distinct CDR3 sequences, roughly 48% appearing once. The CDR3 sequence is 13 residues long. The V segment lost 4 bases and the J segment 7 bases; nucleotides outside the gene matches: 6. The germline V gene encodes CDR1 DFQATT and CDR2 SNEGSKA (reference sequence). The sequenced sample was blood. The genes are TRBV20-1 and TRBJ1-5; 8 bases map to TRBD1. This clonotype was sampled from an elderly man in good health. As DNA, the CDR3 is TGCAGTGCTACGAAACAGGGGGACCAGCCCCAGCATTTT. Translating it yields CSATKQGDQPQHF.